The clone carrying this T cell receptor (beta chain) was found once. Per the original methods: Estimates of nucleated cell counts were drawn from the amplification of reference gene primers. Clones were read by immunoSEQ multiplex PCR, and TCRdb kept only the in-frame ones, dropping some. The V and J calls and clone size come from that table; D and trimming were worked out from the DNA. Among over 110,000 clones, around 80% were seen once, and the ten largest hold about 1.8%. Trimming cost V 4 bases and J 8 bases, with 14 bases left between them. The CDR3 runs 13 residues. CDR1 is SEHNR and CDR2 is FQNEAQ in the germline V gene (reference sequence). This record belongs to a study of blood T cell repertoires in COVID-19. Study-level background: The samples span acute and convalescent COVID-19 from the United States, Italy and Spain. PBMCs, B-cell-depleted T cells, or T cells were the source of the cDNA or gDNA that made up the material.

The V gene is TRBV7-9, the J gene TRBJ1-1, with a weak D call TRBD1 (6 bases). The sample taken for sequencing was peripheral blood. This TCR came from a woman aged 55 to 70 with acute or convalescent COVID-19. This CDR3 is CASSSVWDIEAFF. CDR3 in DNA: TGTGCCAGCAGCTCCGTATGGGACATCGAAGCTTTCTTT.